This entry describes one TCR beta chain. This sample was taken from a study of T cell responses to AZD1222 COVID-19 vaccine. TCRdb keeps only in-frame clones here, not all; method: immunoSEQ multiplex PCR. The sample contains roughly 150,000 clones, approximately 90% of which appear only once. The CDR3 has 12 residues. Deletions cut 3 bases from V and 4 bases from J, with 4 bases between. Germline V gene sequence: CDR1 SNHLY, CDR2 FYNNEI. The chain joins TRBV2 to TRBJ1-5; D is undetermined. This specimen consisted of peripheral blood, obtained on day 0 of AZD1222 vaccination. The sequence was obtained from an adult in good health. CDR3 sequence: CASSESNQPQHF. DNA of the CDR3: TGTGCCAGCAGTGAGAGTAATCAGCCCCAGCATTTT.